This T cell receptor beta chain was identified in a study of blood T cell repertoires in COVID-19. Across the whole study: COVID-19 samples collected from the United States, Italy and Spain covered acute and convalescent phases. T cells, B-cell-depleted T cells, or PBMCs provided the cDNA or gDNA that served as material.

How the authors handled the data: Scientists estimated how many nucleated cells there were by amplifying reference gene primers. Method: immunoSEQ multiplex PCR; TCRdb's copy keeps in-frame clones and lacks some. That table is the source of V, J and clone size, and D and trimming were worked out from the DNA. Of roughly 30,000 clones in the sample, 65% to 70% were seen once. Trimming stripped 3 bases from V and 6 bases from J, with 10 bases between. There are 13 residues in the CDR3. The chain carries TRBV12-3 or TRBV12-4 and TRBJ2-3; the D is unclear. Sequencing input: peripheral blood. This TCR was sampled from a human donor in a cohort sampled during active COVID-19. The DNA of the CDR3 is TGTGCCAGCAGTTTTAGGAGCGAGGATACGCAGTATTTT. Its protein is CASSFRSEDTQYF.